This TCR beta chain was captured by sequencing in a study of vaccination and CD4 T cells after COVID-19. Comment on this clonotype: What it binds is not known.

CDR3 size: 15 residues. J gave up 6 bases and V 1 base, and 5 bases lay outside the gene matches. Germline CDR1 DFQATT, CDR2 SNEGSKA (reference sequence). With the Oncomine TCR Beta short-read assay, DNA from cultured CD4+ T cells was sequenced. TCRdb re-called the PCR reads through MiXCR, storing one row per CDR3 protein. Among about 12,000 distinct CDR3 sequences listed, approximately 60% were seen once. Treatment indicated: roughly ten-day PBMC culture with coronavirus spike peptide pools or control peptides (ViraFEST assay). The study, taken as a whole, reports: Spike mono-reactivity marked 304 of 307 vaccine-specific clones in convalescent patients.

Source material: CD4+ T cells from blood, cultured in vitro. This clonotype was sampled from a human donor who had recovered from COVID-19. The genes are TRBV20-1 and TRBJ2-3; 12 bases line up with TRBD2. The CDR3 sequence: CSARGTSGMSDTQYF. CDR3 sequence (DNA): TGCAGTGCTAGAGGGACTAGCGGGATGAGCGATACGCAGTATTTT.